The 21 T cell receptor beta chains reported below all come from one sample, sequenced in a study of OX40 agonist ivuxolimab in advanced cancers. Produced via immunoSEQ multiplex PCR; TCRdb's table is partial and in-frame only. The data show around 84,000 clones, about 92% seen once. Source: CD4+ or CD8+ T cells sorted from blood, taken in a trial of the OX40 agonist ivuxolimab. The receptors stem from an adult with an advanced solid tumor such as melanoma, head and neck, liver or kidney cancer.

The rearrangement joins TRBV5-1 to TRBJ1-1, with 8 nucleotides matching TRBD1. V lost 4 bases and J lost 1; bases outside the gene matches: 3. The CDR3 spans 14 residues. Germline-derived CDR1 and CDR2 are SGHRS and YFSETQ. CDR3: CASSATGANTEAFF. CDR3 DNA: TGCGCCAGCAGCGCGACAGGGGCGAACACTGAAGCTTTCTTT.

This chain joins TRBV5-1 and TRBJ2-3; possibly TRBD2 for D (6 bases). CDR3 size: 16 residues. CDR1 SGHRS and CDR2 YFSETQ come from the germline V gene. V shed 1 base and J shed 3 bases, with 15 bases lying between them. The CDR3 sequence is CASSLNRRASTDTQYF. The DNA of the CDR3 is TGCGCCAGCAGCTTGAATAGGAGGGCCTCAACAGATACGCAGTATTTT.

The CDR3 region has the DNA TGTGCCAGCAGCCAGGAGATTGGAGGGAACACTGAAGCTTTCTTT. Protein sequence: CASSQEIGGNTEAFF. The rearrangement links TRBV4-2 to TRBJ1-1; D unresolved. V lost 3 bases and J 1 base, leaving 12 bases between the germline ends. The CDR3 extends over 15 amino acids. CDR1 and CDR2 (germline): LGHNA, YNFKEQ.

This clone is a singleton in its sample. CDR3 DNA: TGTGCCAGCAGTCCTACAGGGGCGTCCGGGGCCCTCCACTTT. Protein product: CASSPTGASGALHF. J is TRBJ1-6 and V is TRBV7-9, with 7 bases fitting TRBD1. Trimming at V came to 6 bases and at J to 14 bases, leaving 13 bases not matched to a gene. The CDR3 runs 14 residues. Germline assignment: CDR1 SEHNR and CDR2 FQNEAQ (reference sequence).

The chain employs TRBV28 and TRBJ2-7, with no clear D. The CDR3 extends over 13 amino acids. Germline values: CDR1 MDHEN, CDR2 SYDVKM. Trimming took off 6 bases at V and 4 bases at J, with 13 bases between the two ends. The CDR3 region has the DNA TGTGCCAGCAGACCCTCTCCCCGGTACGAGCAGTACTTC. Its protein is CASRPSPRYEQYF.

The DNA for the CDR3 is TGTGCCAGCAGTTACCTAGAGCGTACTACGCAGTATTTT. Protein sequence: CASSYLERTTQYF. This chain uses TRBV6-5 with TRBJ2-3; D is uncertain. V was cut by 2 bases and J by 8 bases, with 11 bases left in between. The CDR3 has 13 amino acids. Germline V lookup: CDR1 MNHEY, CDR2 SVGAGI.

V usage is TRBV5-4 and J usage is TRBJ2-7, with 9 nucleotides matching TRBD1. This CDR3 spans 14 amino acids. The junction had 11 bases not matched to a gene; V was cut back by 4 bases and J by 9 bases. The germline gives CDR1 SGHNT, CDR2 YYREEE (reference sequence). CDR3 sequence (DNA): TGTGCCAGCAGCCTCGCCGGGACAGGGTTTGGGCAGTACTTC. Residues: CASSLAGTGFGQYF.

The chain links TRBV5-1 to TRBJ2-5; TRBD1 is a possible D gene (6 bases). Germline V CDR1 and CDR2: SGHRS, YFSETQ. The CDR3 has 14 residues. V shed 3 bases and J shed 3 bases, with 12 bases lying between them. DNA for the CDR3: TGCGCCAGCAGCTGGATGGACAGCGAAGAGACCCAGTACTTC. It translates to CASSWMDSEETQYF.

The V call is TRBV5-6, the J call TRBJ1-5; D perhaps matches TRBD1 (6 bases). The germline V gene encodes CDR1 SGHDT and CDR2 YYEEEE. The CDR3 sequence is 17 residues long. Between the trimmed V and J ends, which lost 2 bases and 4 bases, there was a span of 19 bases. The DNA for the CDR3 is TGTGCCAGCAGCTTAGCTCGTGAACAGGGACTAAATCAGCCCCAGCATTTT. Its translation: CASSLAREQGLNQPQHF. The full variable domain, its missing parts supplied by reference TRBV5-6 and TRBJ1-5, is DAGVTQSPTHLIKTRGQQVTLRCSPKSGHDTVSWYQQALGQGPQFIFQYYEEEERQRGNFPDRFSGHQFPNYSSELNVNALLLGDSALYLCASSLAREQGLNQPQHFGDGTRLSIL.

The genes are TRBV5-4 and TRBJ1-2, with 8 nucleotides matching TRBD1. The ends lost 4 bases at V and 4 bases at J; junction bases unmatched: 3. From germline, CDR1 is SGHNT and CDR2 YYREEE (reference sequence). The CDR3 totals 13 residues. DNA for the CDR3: TGTGCCAGCAGCCGACAGGGGTCCTATGGCTACACCTTC. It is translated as CASSRQGSYGYTF. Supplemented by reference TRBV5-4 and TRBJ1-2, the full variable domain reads ETGVTQSPTHLIKTRGQQVTLRCSSQSGHNTVSWYQQALGQGPQFIFQYYREEENGRGNFPPRFSGLQFPNYSSELNVNALELDDSALYLCASSRQGSYGYTFGSGTRLTVV.

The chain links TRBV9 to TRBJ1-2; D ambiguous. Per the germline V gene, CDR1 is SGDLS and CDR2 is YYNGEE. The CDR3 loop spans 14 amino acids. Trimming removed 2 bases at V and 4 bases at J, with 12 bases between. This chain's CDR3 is CASSVAGDTYGYTF. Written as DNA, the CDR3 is TGTGCCAGCAGCGTTGCAGGTGACACCTATGGCTACACCTTC. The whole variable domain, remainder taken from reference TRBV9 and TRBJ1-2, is DSGVTQTPKHLITATGQRVTLRCSPRSGDLSVYWYQQSLDQGLQFLIQYYNGEERAKGNILERFSAQQFPDLHSELNLSSLELGDSALYFCASSVAGDTYGYTFGSGTRLTVV.

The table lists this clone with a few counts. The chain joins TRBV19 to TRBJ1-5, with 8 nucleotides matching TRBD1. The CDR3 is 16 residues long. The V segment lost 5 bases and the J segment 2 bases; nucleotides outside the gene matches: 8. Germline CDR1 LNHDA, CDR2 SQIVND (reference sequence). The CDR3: CASSARTGMRNQPQHF. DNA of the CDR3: TGTGCCAGTAGTGCGCGGACAGGGATGCGCAATCAGCCCCAGCATTTT.

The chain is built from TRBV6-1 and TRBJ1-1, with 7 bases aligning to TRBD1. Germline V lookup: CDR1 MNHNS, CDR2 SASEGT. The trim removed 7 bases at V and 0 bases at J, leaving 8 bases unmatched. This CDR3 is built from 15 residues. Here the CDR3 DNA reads TGTGCCAGCACTACACCGGGACAGCTGAACACTGAAGCTTTCTTT. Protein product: CASTTPGQLNTEAFF.

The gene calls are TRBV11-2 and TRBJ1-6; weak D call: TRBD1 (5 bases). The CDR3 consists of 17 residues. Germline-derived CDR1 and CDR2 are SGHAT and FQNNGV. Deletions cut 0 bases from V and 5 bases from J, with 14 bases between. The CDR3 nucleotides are TGTGCCAGCAGCTTAGATCTCGCGACAGCGAATAATTCACCCCTCCACTTT. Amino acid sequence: CASSLDLATANNSPLHF.

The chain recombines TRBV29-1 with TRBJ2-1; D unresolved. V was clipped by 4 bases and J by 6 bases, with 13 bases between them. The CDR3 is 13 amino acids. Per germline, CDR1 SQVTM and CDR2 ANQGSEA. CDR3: CSVGRPPGNEQFF. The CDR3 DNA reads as TGCAGCGTTGGACGTCCTCCGGGCAATGAGCAGTTCTTC.

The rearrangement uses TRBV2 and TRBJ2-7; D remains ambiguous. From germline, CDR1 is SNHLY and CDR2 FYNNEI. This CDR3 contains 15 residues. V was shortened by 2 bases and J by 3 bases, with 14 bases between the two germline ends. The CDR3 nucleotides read TGTGCCAGCAGTGAAAGAGGACCGCCCGACTACGAGCAGTACTTC. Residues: CASSERGPPDYEQYF.

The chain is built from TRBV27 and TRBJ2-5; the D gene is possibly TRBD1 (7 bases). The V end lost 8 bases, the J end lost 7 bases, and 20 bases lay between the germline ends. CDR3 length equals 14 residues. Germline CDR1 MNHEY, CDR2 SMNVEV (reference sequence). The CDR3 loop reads CASRPQGRRGTQYF. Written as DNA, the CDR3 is TGTGCCAGCCGTCCACAGGGGAGGAGGGGGACCCAGTACTTC.

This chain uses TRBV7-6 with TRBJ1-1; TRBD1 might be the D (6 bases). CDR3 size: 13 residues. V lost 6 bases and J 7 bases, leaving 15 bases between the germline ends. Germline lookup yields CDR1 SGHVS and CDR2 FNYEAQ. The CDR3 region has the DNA TGTGCCAGCAGTGCGTGGAACAGGGATGAAGCTTTCTTT. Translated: CASSAWNRDEAFF. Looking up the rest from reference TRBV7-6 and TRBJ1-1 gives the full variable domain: GAGVSQSPRYKVTKRGQDVALRCDPISGHVSLYWYRQALGQGPEFLTYFNYEAQQDKSGLPNDRFSAERPEGSISTLTIQRTEQRDSAMYRCASSAWNRDEAFFGQGTRLTVV.

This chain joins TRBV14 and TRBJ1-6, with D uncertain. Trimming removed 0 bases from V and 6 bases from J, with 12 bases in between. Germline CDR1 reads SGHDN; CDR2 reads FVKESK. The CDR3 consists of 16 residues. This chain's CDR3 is CASSQDIGYSNSPLHF. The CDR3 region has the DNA TGTGCCAGCAGCCAAGATATCGGGTACAGTAATTCACCCCTCCACTTT.

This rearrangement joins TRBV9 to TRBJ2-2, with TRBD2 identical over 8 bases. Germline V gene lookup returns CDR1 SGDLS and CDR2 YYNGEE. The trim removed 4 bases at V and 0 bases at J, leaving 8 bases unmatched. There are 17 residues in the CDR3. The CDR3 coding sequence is TGTGCCAGCAGCCCCCAAGCGGGGGCCGCGAACACCGGGGAGCTGTTTTTT. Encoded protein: CASSPQAGAANTGELFF.

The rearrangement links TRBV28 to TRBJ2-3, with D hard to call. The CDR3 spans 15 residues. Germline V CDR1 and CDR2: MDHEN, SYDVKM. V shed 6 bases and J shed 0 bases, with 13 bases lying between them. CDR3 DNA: TGTGCCAGCAGCCCCCAGGATTTTAGCACAGATACGCAGTATTTT. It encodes CASSPQDFSTDTQYF.